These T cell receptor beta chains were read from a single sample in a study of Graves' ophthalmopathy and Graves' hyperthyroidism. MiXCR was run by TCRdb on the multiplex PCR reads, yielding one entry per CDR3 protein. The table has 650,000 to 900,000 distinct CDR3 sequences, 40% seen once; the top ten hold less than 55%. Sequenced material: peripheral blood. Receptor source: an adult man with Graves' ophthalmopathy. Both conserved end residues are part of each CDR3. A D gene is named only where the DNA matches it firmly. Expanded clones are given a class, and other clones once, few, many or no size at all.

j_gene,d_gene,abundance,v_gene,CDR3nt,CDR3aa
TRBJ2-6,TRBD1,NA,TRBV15,TGTGCCACCAGCTCCCCTCTCGGACAGGGGAGGACTGGGGCCAACGTCCTGACTTTC,CATSSPLGQGRTGANVLTF
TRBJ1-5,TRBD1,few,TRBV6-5,TGTGCCAGCAGTCGGACAGGGTTTCGCAATCAGCCCCAGCATTTT,CASSRTGFRNQPQHF
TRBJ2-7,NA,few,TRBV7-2,TGTGCCAGCAGCTATCCGGGGACTGTTGTCACGAAGAGACTCGAGCAGTACTTC,CASSYPGTVVTKRLEQYF
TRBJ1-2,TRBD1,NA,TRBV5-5,TGTGCCAGCAGGAGACAGGGTGGAGGTGGCTACACCTTC,CASRRQGGGGYTF
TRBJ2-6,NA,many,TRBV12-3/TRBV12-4,TGTGCCAGCAGTTTAGCGGGGACTGGGGCCAACGTCCTGACTTTC,CASSLAGTGANVLTF
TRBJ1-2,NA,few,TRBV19,TGTGCCCTCGTTGTGGATAGCAACTATGGCTACACCTTC,CALVVDSNYGYTF
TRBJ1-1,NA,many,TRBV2,TGTGCCAGCAAGCCGGACACTGAAGCTTTCTTT,CASKPDTEAFF
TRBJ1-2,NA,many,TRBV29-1,TGCAGCGTTGGGCTGTCCCTATATGGCTACACCTTC,CSVGLSLYGYTF
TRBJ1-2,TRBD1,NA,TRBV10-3,TGTGCCATCAGTGAGGACAGGGTGGAAGGCTACACCTTC,CAISEDRVEGYTF
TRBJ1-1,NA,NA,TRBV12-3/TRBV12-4,TGTGCCAGCACCTTTTCGACGGGGACTGAAGCTTTCTTT,CASTFSTGTEAFF
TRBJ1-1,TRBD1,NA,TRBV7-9,TGTGCCAGCAGCTCACGGGACAGGGGGCCCACTGAAGCTTTCTTT,CASSSRDRGPTEAFF
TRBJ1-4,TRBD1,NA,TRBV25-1,TGTGCCAGCAGCCGTCGCTCGGCCGGGACAGGGAATGAAAAACTGTTTTTT,CASSRRSAGTGNEKLFF
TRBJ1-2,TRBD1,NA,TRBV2,TGCGCCAGCAGCCGGATGACAGGGGTTCTACCGGCGGGTGATGGCTACACCTTC,CASSRMTGVLPAGDGYTF
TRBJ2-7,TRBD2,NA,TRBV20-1,TGCAGTGCTAATGACGGGGGCTGGCTAGCGGGAAACTACGAGCAGTACTTC,CSANDGGWLAGNYEQYF
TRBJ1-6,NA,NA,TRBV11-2,TGTGCCAGCTCACCTGGGGCAGGGGACTCTTGGTCACCCCTCCACTTT,CASSPGAGDSWSPLHF
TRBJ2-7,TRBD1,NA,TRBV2,TGTGCCAGCACAGTCCGGGACAGCTCCTACGAGCAGTACTTC,CASTVRDSSYEQYF
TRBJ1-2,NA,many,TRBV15,TGTGCCACCGGCCCCCGAATGGGCGCATATGGCTACACCTTC,CATGPRMGAYGYTF
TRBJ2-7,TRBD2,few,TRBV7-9,TGTGCCAGCAGCCCTGGTAGCGGGGGGAACTACGAGCAGTACTTC,CASSPGSGGNYEQYF
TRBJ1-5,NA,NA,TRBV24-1,TGTGCTAGAGACCCCGGGTGGGCCAATCAGCCCCAGCATTTT,CARDPGWANQPQHF
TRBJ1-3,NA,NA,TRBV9,TGTGCCAGCAGCCCGGAAACCGGGAGAAGAAACACCATATATTTT,CASSPETGRRNTIYF
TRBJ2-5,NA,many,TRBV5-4,TGTGCCAGCAGCTTGGATTCTGAGACCCAGTACTTC,CASSLDSETQYF
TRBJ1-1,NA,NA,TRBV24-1,TGTGCCACCAGAGAAACGGGACGGATGAACACTGAAGCTTTCTTT,CATRETGRMNTEAFF
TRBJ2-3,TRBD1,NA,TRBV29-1,TGCAGCGTTGAAATGACAGGGAGCACAGATACGCAGTATTTT,CSVEMTGSTDTQYF
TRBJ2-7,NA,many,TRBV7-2,TGTGCCAGCAGCCTCTCGTGGGCTGGGGGGACGCGAGATTACGAGCAGTACTTC,CASSLSWAGGTRDYEQYF
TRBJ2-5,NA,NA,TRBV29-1,TGCAGCGTTGAACCAGCGAAGGGCGGAATCGAGACCCAGTACTTC,CSVEPAKGGIETQYF